These 19 T cell receptor beta chains were sequenced from one sample in a study of identical twins. TCRdb itself ran the 5' RACE reads through MiXCR, one entry per CDR3 protein. The profile shows 250,000 or so distinct CDR3 sequences, roughly 8.7% of them singletons. The same sample was also used in a study of yellow fever vaccine responses in identical twins.

Sequencing was performed on CD8+ T cells sorted from blood. Every receptor here comes from a woman aged 18-29 years in good health.

This sequence joins TRBV4-1 and TRBJ2-3, with D unresolved. The CDR3 length is 13 residues. The germline gives CDR1 MGHRA, CDR2 YSYEKL. V was pared by 8 bases and J by 2 bases, with 11 bases between. The CDR3 DNA is TGCGCCAGCCGGCTGGGGTCCACAGATACGCAGTATTTT. Translating gives CASRLGSTDTQYF.

Many counts were recorded for this clonotype. The genes are TRBV6-2 or TRBV6-3 and TRBJ2-3; the D is unclear. The CDR3 contains 14 residues. Trimming took 6 bases from V and 4 from J, leaving 14 bases between them. Germline V gene lookup returns CDR1 MNHEY and CDR2 SVGEGT. CDR3: CASSLMTVPDTQYF. The CDR3 nucleotides are TGTGCCAGCAGCCTCATGACTGTTCCAGATACGCAGTATTTT.

This chain links TRBV4-1 with TRBJ2-4; either TRBD1 or TRBD2 may supply D (5 bases each). Germline V gene data show CDR1 as MGHRA and CDR2 as YSYEKL. The V end lost 1 base, the J end lost 8 bases, and 15 bases lay between the germline ends. The CDR3 has 15 residues. The DNA of the CDR3 is TGCGCCAGCAGCCAAGTCAAGCAGGGAGAGGACATTCAGTACTTC. Translating it yields CASSQVKQGEDIQYF.

In this sample, this clonotype turned up a few times. The rearrangement joins TRBV6-1 to TRBJ1-1; the match to TRBD1 covers 7 bases. CDR3 length equals 14 residues. J was trimmed by 4 bases and V by 6 bases; bases with no gene match: 8. CDR1 is MNHNS, CDR2 SASEGT, per germline. The CDR3 protein is CASSPLPGGTEAFF. The DNA of the CDR3 is TGTGCCAGCAGCCCGCTTCCAGGGGGCACTGAAGCTTTCTTT.

DNA for the CDR3: TGTGCTAGTGGCCGTGGACTCGCCGGAGAGCAGTTCTTC. It encodes CASGRGLAGEQFF. This chain uses TRBV12-5 with TRBJ2-1; D is possibly TRBD2 (5 bases). The V gene's germline CDR1 is LGHNT and CDR2 FRNRAP. The V end was cut by 6 bases, the J end by 10 bases, with 16 bases between. This CDR3 region has 13 residues.

The chain joins TRBV7-3 to TRBJ2-2; D is possibly TRBD1 (6 bases). Germline lookup yields CDR1 SGHTA and CDR2 FQGTGA. The CDR3 extends over 14 amino acids. V was cut by 4 bases and J by 6 bases, with 12 bases left in between. CDR3 DNA sequence: TGTGCCAGCAGCTCACAGGGTCTGGCCGGGGAGCTGTTTTTT. This translates into CASSSQGLAGELFF. Combining the CDR3 with reference TRBV7-3 and TRBJ2-2 gives the whole variable domain GAGVSQTPSNKVTEKGKYVELRCDPISGHTALYWYRQSLGQGPEFLIYFQGTGAADDSGLPNDRFFAVRPEGSVSTLKIQRTERGDSAVYLCASSSQGLAGELFFGEGSRLTVL.

There are many counts of this clonotype. The rearrangement links TRBV4-1 to TRBJ2-5; perhaps TRBD2 as D (5 bases). CDR3 length equals 15 residues. Germline V gene sequence: CDR1 MGHRA, CDR2 YSYEKL. Trimming left V 6 bases short and J 4 bases short, with 18 bases between. The CDR3: CASSQNLGLPETQYF. The CDR3 coding sequence is TGCGCCAGCAGTCAAAATCTTGGACTTCCAGAGACCCAGTACTTC.

This clonotype has more than one count but fewer than ten. The genes are TRBV9 and TRBJ1-6, with D hard to call. V was cut by 2 bases and J by 7 bases, with 4 bases left in between. The CDR3 runs to 12 residues. The germline gives CDR1 SGDLS, CDR2 YYNGEE. CDR3 protein: CASSVKNSPLHF. Written as DNA, the CDR3 is TGTGCCAGCAGCGTCAAGAATTCACCCCTCCACTTT.

Many counts were recorded for this clonotype. The CDR3 nucleotides read TGTGCCAGCAGTTCAGGGGGCTATTACGAGCAGTACTTC. It specifies CASSSGGYYEQYF. This chain connects TRBV7-9 to TRBJ2-7; 8 bases fit TRBD1. Germline CDR1 SEHNR, CDR2 FQNEAQ (reference sequence). This CDR3 has 13 amino acids. Trimming at V came to 6 bases and at J to 4 bases, leaving 5 bases not matched to a gene.

The chain employs TRBV11-2 and TRBJ2-1, with TRBD1 as a possible D gene (9 bases). CDR3 length: 21 residues. V was cut by 5 bases and J by 4 bases, with 33 bases left in between. Germline V gene lookup returns CDR1 SGHAT and CDR2 FQNNGV. This CDR3 reads CASSPSKGDRDPSSGYNEQFF. The DNA for the CDR3 is TGTGCCAGCAGCCCCTCAAAGGGGGACAGGGATCCGTCTAGCGGGTACAATGAGCAGTTCTTC.

The chain is built from TRBV30 and TRBJ2-7; 10 bases agree with TRBD1. This CDR3 comprises 15 residues. J lost 2 bases, V lost 4 bases, and 8 bases had no gene match. Per the germline V gene, CDR1 is GTSNPN and CDR2 is SVGIG (reference sequence). CDR3 amino acids: CAWTGRTGGTYEQYF. CDR3 bases: TGTGCCTGGACCGGAAGGACAGGGGGGACCTACGAGCAGTACTTC.

This clonotype appeared a few times. The genes are TRBV6-2 or TRBV6-3 and TRBJ2-1; D is undetermined. Germline V lookup: CDR1 MNHEY, CDR2 SVGEGT. The CDR3 contains 13 residues. V gave up 2 bases and J gave up 5 bases, with 7 bases separating them. The CDR3 reads CASSYVKNNEQFF. The CDR3 DNA reads TGTGCCAGCAGTTACGTAAAAAACAATGAGCAGTTCTTC.

The chain couples TRBV7-9 to TRBJ2-7; D remains ambiguous. CDR1 SEHNR and CDR2 FQNEAQ come from the germline V gene (reference sequence). CDR3 length equals 12 residues. Trimming left V 5 bases short and J 4 bases short, with 9 bases between. CDR3 coding DNA: TGTGCCAGCAGCCACGGAGAGTACGAGCAGTACTTC. Protein product: CASSHGEYEQYF.

This clonotype has a count of ten or more. This sequence joins TRBV27 and TRBJ1-2; D is ambiguous. Germline CDR1 MNHEY, CDR2 SMNVEV (reference sequence). Trimming took off 0 bases at V and 1 base at J, with 9 bases between the two ends. The CDR3 has 15 amino acids. CDR3 region: CASSLSMPGNYGYTF. The CDR3 DNA is TGTGCCAGCAGTTTATCGATGCCCGGTAACTATGGCTACACCTTC.

The V call is TRBV7-9, the J call TRBJ2-5; tentative D call: TRBD1 (6 bases). This CDR3 region has 14 residues. V lost 1 base and J 1 base, leaving 7 bases between the germline ends. CDR1 SEHNR and CDR2 FQNEAQ come from the germline V gene (reference sequence). CDR3 in DNA: TGTGCCAGCAGCTTAGGGGACACCCAAGAGACCCAGTACTTC. Encoded protein: CASSLGDTQETQYF.

This clonotype was picked up a small number of times. This chain links TRBV20-1 with TRBJ2-1; no reliable D call. The CDR3 is made up of 16 amino acids. The germline V and J ends were trimmed by 3 bases and 4 bases, with 19 bases remaining between them. Germline V gene lookup returns CDR1 DFQATT and CDR2 SNEGSKA (reference sequence). CDR3 residues: CSASSWEAAQYNEQFF. The CDR3 DNA sequence: TGCAGTGCTAGTTCGTGGGAAGCCGCCCAGTACAATGAGCAGTTCTTC.

At least ten counts were recorded for this clonotype. The chain combines TRBV27 with TRBJ2-3; the D is unclear. From germline, CDR1 is MNHEY and CDR2 SMNVEV (reference sequence). The CDR3 length is 13 residues. Trimming removed 1 base from V and 3 bases from J, with 5 bases in between. The CDR3 loop reads CASSLFVTDTQYF. The CDR3 nucleotides are TGTGCCAGCAGTTTATTTGTAACAGATACGCAGTATTTT.

This clonotype has a handful of counts. The rearrangement links TRBV11-2 to TRBJ2-1; the D is unclear. The CDR3 is 15 amino acids. Germline CDR1 and CDR2: SGHAT and FQNNGV. Trimming shortened V by 3 bases and J by 0 bases, and 9 bases separated the two germline ends. CDR3 sequence reads: CASSFSGISYNEQFF. The CDR3 coding sequence is TGTGCCAGCAGCTTTTCTGGGATCTCCTACAATGAGCAGTTCTTC.

This clonotype was counted between two and nine times. J is TRBJ1-4 and V is TRBV20-1; no firm D call. The CDR3 contains 13 residues. CDR1 and CDR2 (germline): DFQATT, SNEGSKA (reference sequence). Trimming removed 3 bases from V and 7 bases from J, with 12 bases in between. In nucleotides, the CDR3 is TGCAGTGCTAGGCGTGGCATGTTTGAAAAACTGTTTTTT. Encoded protein: CSARRGMFEKLFF.